This T cell receptor beta chain was sequenced in a study of blood T cell repertoires in COVID-19. This CDR3 spans 15 amino acids. V dropped 2 bases and J dropped 5; count of bases not matched to a gene: 7. Germline V gene lookup returns CDR1 SGDLS and CDR2 YYNGEE. Original handling: Estimation of nucleated cell counts was performed using reference gene primer amplification. Here immunoSEQ multiplex PCR was the method, and the copy in TCRdb shows in-frame clones only, minus some. V, J and clone size reflect that table, while D and trimming were determined from the DNA. The sample holds 270,000 or so clones, more than 80% seen once.

The chain employs TRBV9 and TRBJ2-3; 8 bases are a match to TRBD2. The receptor's source is a woman in her 30s with active or convalescent COVID-19. The sample was peripheral blood. CDR3 residues: CASSVAGGPGDTQYF. DNA for the CDR3: TGTGCCAGCAGCGTCGCGGGGGGCCCGGGAGATACGCAGTATTTT.